The present TCR beta chain was sequenced within a study of blood T cell repertoires in COVID-19. Profiling relied on immunoSEQ multiplex PCR, and the TCRdb table lists in-frame clones only, not all of them. The profile shows fewer than 250,000 clones, around 80% of them singletons. With V trimmed by 4 bases and J by 6 bases, 13 bases remained unmatched. CDR1 is LNHDA and CDR2 is SQIVND in the germline V gene (reference sequence). The CDR3 loop spans 18 amino acids. The source of this sequence is a woman aged 60 to 75 with COVID-19, enrolled during active disease. Sequencing was performed on peripheral blood. The genes are TRBV19 and TRBJ1-5; 12 bases are shared with TRBD1. CDR3 DNA: TGTGCCAGTAGTACTGAAAGGGACAGGGGGCGTCGAGGTCAGCCCCAGCATTTT. Translating it yields CASSTERDRGRRGQPQHF.